Listed here is a single T cell receptor beta chain. The data belong to a study of shared clonotypes between healthy human individuals. Sequencing was performed with immunoSEQ multiplex PCR; in TCRdb, only in-frame clones are kept and a portion is missing. The table records about 2.3 million clones, approximately 90% of them present only once. Sequencing input: naive CD4+ T cells from PBMCs. The subset here: CD45RA+ positively selected. The clonotype originates from a man younger than 35 in good health. Some clones in this sample may be carry-over from other donors' samples.

The CDR3 sequence: CASRPRDRPVRGANVLTF. The CDR3 nucleotides read TGTGCCAGCAGGCCTCGGGACAGGCCCGTTAGAGGGGCCAACGTCCTGACTTTC. The V gene is TRBV11-2, the J gene TRBJ2-6; 8 positions agree with TRBD1. This CDR3 is 18 amino acids long. Germline assignment: CDR1 SGHAT and CDR2 FQNNGV. The J segment lost 4 bases and the V segment lost 6 bases, leaving 14 bases of the junction unmatched.